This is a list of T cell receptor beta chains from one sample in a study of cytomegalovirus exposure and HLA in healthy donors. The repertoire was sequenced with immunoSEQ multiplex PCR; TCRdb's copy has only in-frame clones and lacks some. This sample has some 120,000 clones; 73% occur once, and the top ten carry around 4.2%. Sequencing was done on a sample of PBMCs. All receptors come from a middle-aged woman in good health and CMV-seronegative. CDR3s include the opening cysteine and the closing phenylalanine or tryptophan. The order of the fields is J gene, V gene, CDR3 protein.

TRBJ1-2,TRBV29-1,CSVDGTGNGGYTF
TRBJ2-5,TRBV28,CASSSSRDVAQWETQYF
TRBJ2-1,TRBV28,CASGSGSNEQFF
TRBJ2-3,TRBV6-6,CASRAGGQGDTQYF
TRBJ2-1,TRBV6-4,CASSGPGRGGWNEQFF
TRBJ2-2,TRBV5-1,CASSLGSVAGELFF
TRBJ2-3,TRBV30,CAWKLGAGGDTQYF
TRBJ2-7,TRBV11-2,CASSLGQGPYEQYF
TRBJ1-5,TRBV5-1,CASREGGNQPQHF
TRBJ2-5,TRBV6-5,CASSVSGTGSSQYF
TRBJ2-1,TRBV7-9,CASSPGTSGIGEQFF
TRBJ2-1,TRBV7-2,CASSSQTGNEQFF
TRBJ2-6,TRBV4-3,CASSQDPQGAGGANVLTF
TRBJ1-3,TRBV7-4,CASSSIEGF
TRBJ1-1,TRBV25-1,CASSQGFHTEAFF
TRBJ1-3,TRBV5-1,CASSLASPASSGNTIYF
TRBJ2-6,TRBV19,CASSIWLRGTGANVLTF
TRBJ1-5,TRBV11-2,CASSPAGNQPQHF
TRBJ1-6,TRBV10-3,CAISGPGQGNSPLHF
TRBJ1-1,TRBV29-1,CSGDSSNTEAFF
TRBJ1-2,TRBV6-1,CASSESGGQHYGYTF
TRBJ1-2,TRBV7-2,CASSVTGTDYGYTF
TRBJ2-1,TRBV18,CASSTGTSGMSEQFF
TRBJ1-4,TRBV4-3,CASSQLWGGAEGEKLFF
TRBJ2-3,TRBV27,CASSLSGTSGGAHTQYF
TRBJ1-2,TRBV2,CARSGVSRDSSNYGYTF
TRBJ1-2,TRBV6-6,CASRATGNYYGYTF
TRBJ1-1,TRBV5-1,CASSAGQGKTEAFF
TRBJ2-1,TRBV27,CASSSRPILASLSNEQFF
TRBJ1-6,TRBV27,CASSSPGEGSPLHF
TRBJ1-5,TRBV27,CASRNRTGGRQPQHF
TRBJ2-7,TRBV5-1,CASSEEGTGGEQYF
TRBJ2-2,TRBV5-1,CASSLQLGQSTGELFF
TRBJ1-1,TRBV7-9,CASSLRLNTEAFF
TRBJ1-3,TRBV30,CASSRTGGNTIYF
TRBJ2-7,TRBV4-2,CASSQDWQGVMGEQYF